This T cell receptor (beta chain) comes out of a study of CD8+ T cells in alopecia areata (dated by TCRdb to the late 2010s). With regard to the full study: The treated patients took part in an open-label pilot trial in which moderate-to-severe alopecia areata was treated with oral tofacitinib at 5 to 10 mg twice daily. Patients stayed on tofacitinib for 6 to 18 months and then had 6 months of follow-up off drug so that delayed response and recurrence could be assessed. The SALT score, which quantifies the percentage of affected scalp surface area, was used to measure disease severity in treated patients. High-throughput TCRbeta sequencing was used to examine T cell clonal expansion in alopecia areata in both the C3H/HeJ mouse model and human patients. Human TCRbeta sequencing covered scalp tissue and sorted CD4+ and CD8+ peripheral blood T cells from patchy and totalis/universalis alopecia areata patients and healthy controls. Biopsies were taken from tofacitinib-treated patients at baseline and again at 4 and 24 weeks into treatment, and several of those patients also had a later scalp biopsy. Scalp clonality was compared across normal scalp (n=4), patchy alopecia areata scalp (n=8), and alopecia totalis/universalis scalp (n=8). The RNA source kit depended on sample type: the PAXgene miRNA kit for fixed scalp, the miRNeasy kit for PBMCs, and the RNeasy kit for mouse skin. TCRbeta CDR3 regions were amplified by immunoSEQ multiplex PCR using 35 Vbeta forward and 13 Jbeta reverse primers. The paper as a whole reports these results and caveats: The treated cohort was small, with a single nonresponder, so links between baseline CD8+ expansion and response need larger studies. Many expanded lesional clones were found to persist in scalp and blood during tofacitinib treatment, and relapse after treatment cessation may be partly explained by this persistence. Compared with normal scalp, lesional scalp had higher clonality and more expanded CD8+ clones, particularly in alopecia totalis/universalis, a pattern that suggests antigenic drive. Scalp TCR repertoire analysis is complicated because resident alphabeta T cells in normal human skin are also sequenced, whereas mouse skin is dominated by gammadelta T cells. With tofacitinib, both scalp clonality and the number of expanded CD8+ clones among the top 100 scalp clones went down significantly. Shared TCR sequences between patients were less evident than in mice, which may be partly attributable to HLA diversity in the patient population.

The library was obtained by the immunoSEQ multiplex PCR assay. RNA was extracted from all samples and reverse transcribed into cDNA as template for TCR sequencing. First-strand cDNA was synthesized using SuperScript III with a 2:1 mix of oligo-dT and random hexamers. A synthetic immune receptor repertoire was used to gauge amplification bias, and whatever bias remained was removed computationally. The original pipeline was this. Raw reads were preprocessed to remove errors, and CDR3 was defined according to IMGT conventions as the region from the conserved cysteine to phenylalanine. Clonality was computed by normalizing Shannon entropy by log2 of the number of productive unique TCRs and subtracting the result from 1. Scalp TCRbeta sequences were cross-referenced with sorted blood CD4 and CD8 repertoires so that the CD4 or CD8 identity of scalp clones could be inferred. Imported from immuneACCESS, the table was reduced by TCRdb to in-frame sequences with V and J called. These copies leave out some clones; in studies compared against another copy, an unresolved V gene accounts for under half, and the cause of the remainder is not known. That table supplies the V and J calls and clone size; D and trimming were determined from the DNA. Within this sample are about 270,000 clones, with 60% of them counted one time only. Of the sample, around 0.84% is held by the ten largest clones.

Reading the label with the study, this specimen's treatment or condition is: oral pan-JAK inhibitor, 5-10 mg twice daily. From alopecia areata patients, peripheral blood was collected along with lesional scalp punch biopsies. PBMCs were isolated by density centrifugation and stained for CD3, CD4 and CD8, and CD4+ and CD8+ T cells were sorted on a FACSAria. Reading the germline V gene gives CDR1 SQVTM and CDR2 ANQGSEA. A distance of 18 bases separates the germline ends of V and J, which lose 7 bases and 3 bases respectively. The CDR3 runs 14 amino acids, cysteine and phenylalanine included. Here the CDR3 DNA is all that survives: 42 bases in frame from base 1. This clone was observed a few times. Its cognate antigen has yet to be identified. Per-nucleotide qualities are absent, and no much larger clonotype sits a single base away.

The rearranged segments are TRBV29-1 and TRBJ1-2; the D segment could be TRBD1, given 5 matching bases. The source of this sequence is a human donor with alopecia areata. The material sequenced was CD4+ T cells sorted from blood, taken at roughly week 53, from a patient treated with tofacitinib. The nucleotide sequence reads as follows: TGCAGCGCGGGCGGGGGAGCGGGCTACTATGGCTACACCTTC. It specifies CSAGGGAGYYGYTF. With the portions outside the CDR3 filled from the reference TRBV29-1 and TRBJ1-2 genes, the complete variable region becomes SAVISQKPSRDICQRGTSLTIQCQVDSQVTMMFWYRQQPGQSLTLIATANQGSEATYESGFVIDKFPISRPNLTFSTLTVSNMSPEDSSIYLCSAGGGAGYYGYTFGSGTRLTVV.